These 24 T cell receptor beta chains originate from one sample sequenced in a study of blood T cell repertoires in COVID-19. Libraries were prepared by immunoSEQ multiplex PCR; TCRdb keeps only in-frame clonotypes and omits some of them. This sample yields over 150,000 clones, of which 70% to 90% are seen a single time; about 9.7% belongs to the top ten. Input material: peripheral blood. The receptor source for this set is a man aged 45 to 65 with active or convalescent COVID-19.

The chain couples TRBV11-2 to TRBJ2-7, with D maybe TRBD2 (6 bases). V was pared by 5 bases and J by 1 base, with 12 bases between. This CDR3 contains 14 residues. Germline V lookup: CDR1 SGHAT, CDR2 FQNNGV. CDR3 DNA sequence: TGTGCCAGCAGCCGCAGCGGGTCTTCCTACGAGCAGTACTTC. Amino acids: CASSRSGSSYEQYF. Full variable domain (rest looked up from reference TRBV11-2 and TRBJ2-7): EAGVAQSPRYKIIEKRQSVAFWCNPISGHATLYWYQQILGQGPKLLIQFQNNGVVDDSQLPKDRFSAERLKGVDSTLKIQPAKLEDSAVYLCASSRSGSSYEQYFGPGTRLTVT.

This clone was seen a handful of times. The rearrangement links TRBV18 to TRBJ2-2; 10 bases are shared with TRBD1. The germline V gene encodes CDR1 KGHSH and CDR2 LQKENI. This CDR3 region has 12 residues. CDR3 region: CADRGDTGELFF. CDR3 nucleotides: TGTGCGGACAGGGGGGACACCGGGGAGCTGTTTTTT.

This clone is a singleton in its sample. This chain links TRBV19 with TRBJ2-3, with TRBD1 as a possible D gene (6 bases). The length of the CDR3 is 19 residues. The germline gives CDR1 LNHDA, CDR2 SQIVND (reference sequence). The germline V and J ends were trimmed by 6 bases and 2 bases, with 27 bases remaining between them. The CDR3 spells CASSTRGSSVRGNTDTQYF. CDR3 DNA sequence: TGTGCCAGTAGCACAAGAGGGTCTTCGGTGAGGGGGAACACAGATACGCAGTATTTT. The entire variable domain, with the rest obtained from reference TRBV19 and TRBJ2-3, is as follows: DGGITQSPKYLFRKEGQNVTLSCEQNLNHDAMYWYRQDPGQGLRLIYYSQIVNDFQKGDIAEGYSVSREKKESFPLTVTSAQKNPTAFYLCASSTRGSSVRGNTDTQYFGPGTRLTVL.

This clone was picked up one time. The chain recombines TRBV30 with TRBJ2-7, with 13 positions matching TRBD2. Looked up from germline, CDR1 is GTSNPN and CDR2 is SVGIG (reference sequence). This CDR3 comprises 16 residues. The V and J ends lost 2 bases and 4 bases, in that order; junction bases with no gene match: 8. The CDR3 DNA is TGTGCCTGGAGTCTTACTCCGGGACTAGCGGGATACGAGCAGTACTTC. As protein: CAWSLTPGLAGYEQYF.

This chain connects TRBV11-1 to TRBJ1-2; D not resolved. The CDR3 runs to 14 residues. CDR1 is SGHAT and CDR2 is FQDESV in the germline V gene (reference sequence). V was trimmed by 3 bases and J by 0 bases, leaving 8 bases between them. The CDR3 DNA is TGTGCCAGCAGCTTGAACGGGGCTAACTATGGCTACACCTTC. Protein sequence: CASSLNGANYGYTF.

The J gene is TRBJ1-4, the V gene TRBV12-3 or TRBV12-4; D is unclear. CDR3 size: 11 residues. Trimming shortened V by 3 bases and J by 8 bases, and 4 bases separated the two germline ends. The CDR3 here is CASSFGEKLFF. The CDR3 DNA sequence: TGTGCCAGCAGTTTCGGGGAAAAACTGTTTTTT.

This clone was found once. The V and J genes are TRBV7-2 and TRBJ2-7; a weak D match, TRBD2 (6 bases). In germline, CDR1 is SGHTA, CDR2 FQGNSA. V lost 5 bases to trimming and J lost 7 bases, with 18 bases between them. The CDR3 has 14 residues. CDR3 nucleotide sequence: TGTGCCAGCAGCGTAGTCATTTCGGGGAGGGAGCAGTACTTC. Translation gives CASSVVISGREQYF.

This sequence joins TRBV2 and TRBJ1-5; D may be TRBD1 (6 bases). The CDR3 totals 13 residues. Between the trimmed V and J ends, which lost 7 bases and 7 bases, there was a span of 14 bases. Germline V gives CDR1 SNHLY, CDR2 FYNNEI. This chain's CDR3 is CASMRGGVQPQHF. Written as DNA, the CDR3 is TGTGCCAGCATGAGGGGGGGGGTCCAGCCCCAGCATTTT.

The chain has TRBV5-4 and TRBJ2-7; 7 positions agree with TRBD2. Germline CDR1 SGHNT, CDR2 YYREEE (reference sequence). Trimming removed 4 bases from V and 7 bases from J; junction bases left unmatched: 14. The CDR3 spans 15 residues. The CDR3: CASSARGERMGEQYF. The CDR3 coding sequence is TGTGCCAGCAGCGCCCGGGGGGAGAGAATGGGGGAGCAGTACTTC.

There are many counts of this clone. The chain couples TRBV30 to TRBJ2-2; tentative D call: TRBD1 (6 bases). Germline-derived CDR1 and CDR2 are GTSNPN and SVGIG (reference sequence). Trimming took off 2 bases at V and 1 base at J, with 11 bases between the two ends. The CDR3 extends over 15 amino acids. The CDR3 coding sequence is TGTGCCTGGAGTTGGGGGCAGATGAACACCGGGGAGCTGTTTTTT. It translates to CAWSWGQMNTGELFF.

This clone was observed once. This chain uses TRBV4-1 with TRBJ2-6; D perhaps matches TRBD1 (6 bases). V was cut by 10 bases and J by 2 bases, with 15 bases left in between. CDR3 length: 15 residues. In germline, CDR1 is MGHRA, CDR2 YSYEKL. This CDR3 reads CATRTDLTGANVLTF. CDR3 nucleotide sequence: TGCGCCACCAGGACAGATTTAACTGGGGCCAACGTCCTGACTTTC.

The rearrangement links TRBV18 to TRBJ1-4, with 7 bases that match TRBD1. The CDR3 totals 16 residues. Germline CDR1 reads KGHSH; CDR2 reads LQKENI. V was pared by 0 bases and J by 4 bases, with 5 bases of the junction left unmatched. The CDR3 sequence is CASSPPEGTVNEKLFF. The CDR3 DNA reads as TGTGCCAGCTCACCACCGGAAGGGACAGTTAATGAAAAACTGTTTTTT.

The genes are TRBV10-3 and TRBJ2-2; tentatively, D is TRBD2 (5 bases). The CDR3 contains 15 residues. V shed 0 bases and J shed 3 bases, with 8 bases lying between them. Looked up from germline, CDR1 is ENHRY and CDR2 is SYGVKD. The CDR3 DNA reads TGTGCCATCAGTGAGTCCACTAGGGACACCGGGGAGCTGTTTTTT. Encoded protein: CAISESTRDTGELFF.

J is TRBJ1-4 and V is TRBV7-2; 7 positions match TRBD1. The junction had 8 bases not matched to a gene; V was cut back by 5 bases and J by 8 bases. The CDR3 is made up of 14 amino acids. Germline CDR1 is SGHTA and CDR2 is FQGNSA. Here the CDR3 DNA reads TGTGCCAGCAGCCTGAGACAGGGAGGCGAAAAACTGTTTTTT. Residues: CASSLRQGGEKLFF.

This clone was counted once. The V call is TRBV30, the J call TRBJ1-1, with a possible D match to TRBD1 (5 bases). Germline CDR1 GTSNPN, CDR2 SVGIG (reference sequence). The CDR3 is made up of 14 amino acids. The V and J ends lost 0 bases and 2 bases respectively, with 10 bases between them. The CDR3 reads CAWSVLGGNTEAFF. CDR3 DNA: TGTGCCTGGAGTGTACTGGGGGGAAACACTGAAGCTTTCTTT.

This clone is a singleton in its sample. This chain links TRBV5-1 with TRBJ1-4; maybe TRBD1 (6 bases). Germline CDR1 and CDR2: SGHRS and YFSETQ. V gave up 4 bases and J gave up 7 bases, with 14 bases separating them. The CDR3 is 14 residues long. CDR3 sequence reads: CASSLQGVGEKLFF. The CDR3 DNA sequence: TGCGCCAGCAGCCTACAGGGTGTAGGTGAAAAACTGTTTTTT.

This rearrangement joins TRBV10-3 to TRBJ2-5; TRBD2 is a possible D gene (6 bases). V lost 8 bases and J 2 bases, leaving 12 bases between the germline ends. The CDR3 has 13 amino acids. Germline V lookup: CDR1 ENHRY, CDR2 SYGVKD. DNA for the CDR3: TGTGCCATCGGACCTAGCGAGCAAGAGACCCAGTACTTC. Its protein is CAIGPSEQETQYF.

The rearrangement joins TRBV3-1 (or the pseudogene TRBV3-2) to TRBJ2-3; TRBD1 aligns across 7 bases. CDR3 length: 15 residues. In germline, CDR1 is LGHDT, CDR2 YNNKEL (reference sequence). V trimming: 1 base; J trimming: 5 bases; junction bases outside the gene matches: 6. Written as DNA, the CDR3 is TGTGCCAGCAGCCAAGTCAGGACAGGTGGAGATACGCAGTATTTT. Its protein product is CASSQVRTGGDTQYF.

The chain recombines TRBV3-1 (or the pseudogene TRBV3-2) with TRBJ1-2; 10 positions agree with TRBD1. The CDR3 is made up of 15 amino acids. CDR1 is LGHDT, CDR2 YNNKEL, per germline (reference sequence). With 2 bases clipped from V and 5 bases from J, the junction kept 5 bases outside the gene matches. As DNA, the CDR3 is TGTGCCAGCAGCCAATGGACAGGGGGGGGATATGGCTACACCTTC. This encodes CASSQWTGGGYGYTF.

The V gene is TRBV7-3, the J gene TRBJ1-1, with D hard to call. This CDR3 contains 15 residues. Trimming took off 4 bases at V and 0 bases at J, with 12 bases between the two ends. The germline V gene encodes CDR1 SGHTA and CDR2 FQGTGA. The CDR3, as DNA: TGTGCCAGCAGCTCCTCGGGGAGGATGAACACTGAAGCTTTCTTT. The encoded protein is CASSSSGRMNTEAFF.

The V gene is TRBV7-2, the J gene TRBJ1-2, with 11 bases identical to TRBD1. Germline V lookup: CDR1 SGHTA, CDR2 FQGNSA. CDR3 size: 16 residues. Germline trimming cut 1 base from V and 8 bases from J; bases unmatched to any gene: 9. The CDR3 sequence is CASSLGVPGQGDGYTF. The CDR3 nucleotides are TGTGCCAGCAGCTTAGGAGTCCCGGGACAGGGGGACGGCTACACCTTC.

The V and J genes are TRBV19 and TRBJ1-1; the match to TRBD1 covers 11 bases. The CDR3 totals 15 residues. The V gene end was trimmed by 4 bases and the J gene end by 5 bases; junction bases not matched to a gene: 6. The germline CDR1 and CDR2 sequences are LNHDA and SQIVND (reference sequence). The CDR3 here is CASSTKDRGRTEAFF. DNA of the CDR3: TGTGCCAGTAGTACTAAGGACAGGGGGCGTACTGAAGCTTTCTTT.

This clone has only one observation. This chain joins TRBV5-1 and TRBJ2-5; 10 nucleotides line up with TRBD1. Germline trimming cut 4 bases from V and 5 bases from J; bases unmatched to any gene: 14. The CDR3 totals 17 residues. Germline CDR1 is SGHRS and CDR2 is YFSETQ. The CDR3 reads CASSTGQGPGVQETQYF. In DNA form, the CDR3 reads TGCGCCAGCAGCACGGGACAGGGGCCAGGGGTTCAGGAGACCCAGTACTTC.

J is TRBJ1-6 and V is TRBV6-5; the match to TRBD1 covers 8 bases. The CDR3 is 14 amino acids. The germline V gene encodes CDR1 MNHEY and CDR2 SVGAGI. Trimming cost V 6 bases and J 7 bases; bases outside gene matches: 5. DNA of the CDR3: TGTGCCAGCAGGGCACAGGGGGACAATTCACCCCTCCACTTT. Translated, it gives CASRAQGDNSPLHF.